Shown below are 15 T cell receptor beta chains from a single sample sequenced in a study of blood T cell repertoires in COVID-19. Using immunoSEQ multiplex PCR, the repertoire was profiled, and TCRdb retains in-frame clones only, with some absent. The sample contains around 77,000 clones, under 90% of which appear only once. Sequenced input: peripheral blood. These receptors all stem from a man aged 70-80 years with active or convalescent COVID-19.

Here the CDR3 reads CASSRLGQGAVSETQYF. CDR3 in DNA: TGTGCCAGCAGCCGTTTAGGGCAGGGGGCAGTCTCGGAGACCCAGTACTTC. The chain joins TRBV5-6 to TRBJ2-5; the match to TRBD1 covers 8 bases. V shed 4 bases and J 5 bases; nucleotides not matched to a gene: 16. The germline CDR1 and CDR2 sequences are SGHDT and YYEEEE. CDR3 length: 17 residues.

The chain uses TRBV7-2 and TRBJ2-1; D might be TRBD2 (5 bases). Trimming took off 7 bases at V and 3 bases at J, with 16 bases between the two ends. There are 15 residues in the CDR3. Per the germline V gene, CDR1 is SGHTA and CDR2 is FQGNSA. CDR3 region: CASMPGGSGYNEQFF. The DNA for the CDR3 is TGTGCCAGCATGCCAGGCGGGTCAGGCTACAATGAGCAGTTCTTC. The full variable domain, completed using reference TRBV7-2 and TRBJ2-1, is GAGVSQSPSNKVTEKGKDVELRCDPISGHTALYWYRQSLGQGLEFLIYFQGNSAPDKSGLPSDRFSAERTGGSVSTLTIQRTQQEDSAVYLCASMPGGSGYNEQFFGPGTRLTVL.

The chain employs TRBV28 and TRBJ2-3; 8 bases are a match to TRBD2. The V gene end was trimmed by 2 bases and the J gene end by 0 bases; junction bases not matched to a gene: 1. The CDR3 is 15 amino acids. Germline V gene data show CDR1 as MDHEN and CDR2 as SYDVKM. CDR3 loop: CASSLASGSTDTQYF. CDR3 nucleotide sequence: TGTGCCAGCAGTTTAGCTAGCGGGAGCACAGATACGCAGTATTTT. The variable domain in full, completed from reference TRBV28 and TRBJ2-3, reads DVKVTQSSRYLVKRTGEKVFLECVQDMDHENMFWYRQDPGLGLRLIYFSYDVKMKEKGDIPEGYSVSREKKERFSLILESASTNQTSMYLCASSLASGSTDTQYFGPGTRLTVL.

This CDR3 reads CASSSSQSHYGFEQYF. The DNA for the CDR3 is TGTGCCAGTAGTTCCTCCCAATCTCACTACGGCTTCGAGCAGTACTTC. The chain uses TRBV19 and TRBJ2-7; D gene uncertain. This CDR3 has 16 residues. Germline V gives CDR1 LNHDA, CDR2 SQIVND (reference sequence). V was shortened by 5 bases and J by 6 bases, with 23 bases between the two germline ends. Variable domain in full (rest from reference TRBV19 and TRBJ2-7): DGGITQSPKYLFRKEGQNVTLSCEQNLNHDAMYWYRQDPGQGLRLIYYSQIVNDFQKGDIAEGYSVSREKKESFPLTVTSAQKNPTAFYLCASSSSQSHYGFEQYFGPGTRLTVT.

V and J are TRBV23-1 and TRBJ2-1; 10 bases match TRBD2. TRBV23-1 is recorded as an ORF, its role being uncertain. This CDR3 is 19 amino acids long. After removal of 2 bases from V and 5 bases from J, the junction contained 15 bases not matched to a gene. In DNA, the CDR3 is TGCGCCAGCAGTCAAACGTGGGAGTCTAGCGGGAGAACAAACAATGAGCAGTTCTTC. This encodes CASSQTWESSGRTNNEQFF.

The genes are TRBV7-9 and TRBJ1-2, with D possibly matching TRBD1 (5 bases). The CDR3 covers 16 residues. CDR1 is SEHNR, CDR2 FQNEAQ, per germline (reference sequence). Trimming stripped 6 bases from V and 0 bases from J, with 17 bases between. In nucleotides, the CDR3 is TGTGCCAGCAGTTCGTCTCGGGGGAGAACTAACTATGGCTACACCTTC. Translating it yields CASSSSRGRTNYGYTF.

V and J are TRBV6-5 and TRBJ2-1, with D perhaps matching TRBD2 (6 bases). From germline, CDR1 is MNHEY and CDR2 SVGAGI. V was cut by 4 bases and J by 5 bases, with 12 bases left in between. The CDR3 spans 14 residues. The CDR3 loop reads CASSSSGVHNEQFF. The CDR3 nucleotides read TGTGCCAGCAGTTCATCGGGGGTCCACAATGAGCAGTTCTTC.

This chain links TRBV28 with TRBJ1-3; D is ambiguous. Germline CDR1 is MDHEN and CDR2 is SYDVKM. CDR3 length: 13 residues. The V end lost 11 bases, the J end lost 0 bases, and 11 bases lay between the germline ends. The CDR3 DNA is TGTGCCGGGCGGGAAAGCTCTGGAAACACCATATATTTT. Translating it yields CAGRESSGNTIYF. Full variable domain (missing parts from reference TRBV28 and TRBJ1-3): DVKVTQSSRYLVKRTGEKVFLECVQDMDHENMFWYRQDPGLGLRLIYFSYDVKMKEKGDIPEGYSVSREKKERFSLILESASTNQTSMYLCAGRESSGNTIYFGEGSWLTVV.

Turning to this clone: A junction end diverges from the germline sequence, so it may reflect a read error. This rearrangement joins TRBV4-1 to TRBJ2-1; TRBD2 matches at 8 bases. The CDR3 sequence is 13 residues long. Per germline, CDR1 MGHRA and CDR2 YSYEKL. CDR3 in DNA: TGCGCCAGCAGCCAAGGAAGCGGGAGCCCCAACCTCTTC. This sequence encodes CASSQGSGSPNLF.

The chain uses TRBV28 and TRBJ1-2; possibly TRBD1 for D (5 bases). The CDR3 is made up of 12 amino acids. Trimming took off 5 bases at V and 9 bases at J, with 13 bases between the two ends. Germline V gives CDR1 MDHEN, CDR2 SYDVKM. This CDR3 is CASSNSDTRYTF. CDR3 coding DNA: TGTGCCAGCAGTAATTCGGACACGCGCTACACCTTC.

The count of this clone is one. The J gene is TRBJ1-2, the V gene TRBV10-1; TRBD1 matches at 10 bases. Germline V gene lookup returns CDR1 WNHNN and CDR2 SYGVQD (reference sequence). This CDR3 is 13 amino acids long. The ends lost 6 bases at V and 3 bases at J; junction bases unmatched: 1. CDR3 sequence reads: CASSGTGDYGYTF. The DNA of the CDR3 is TGCGCCAGCAGCGGGACAGGGGACTATGGCTACACCTTC.

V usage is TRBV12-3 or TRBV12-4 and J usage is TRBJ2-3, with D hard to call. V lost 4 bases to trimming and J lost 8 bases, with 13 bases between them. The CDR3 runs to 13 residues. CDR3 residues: CASSSGVLRTQYF. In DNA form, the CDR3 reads TGTGCCAGCAGTTCTGGAGTACTTCGTACGCAGTATTTT.

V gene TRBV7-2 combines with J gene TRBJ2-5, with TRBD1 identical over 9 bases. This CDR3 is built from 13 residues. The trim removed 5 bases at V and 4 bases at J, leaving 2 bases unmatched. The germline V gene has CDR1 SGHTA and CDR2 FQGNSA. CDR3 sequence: CASSGTGLETQYF. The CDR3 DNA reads TGTGCCAGCAGCGGGACAGGGTTAGAGACCCAGTACTTC. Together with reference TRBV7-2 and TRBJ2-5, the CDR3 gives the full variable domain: GAGVSQSPSNKVTEKGKDVELRCDPISGHTALYWYRQSLGQGLEFLIYFQGNSAPDKSGLPSDRFSAERTGGSVSTLTIQRTQQEDSAVYLCASSGTGLETQYFGPGTRLLVL.

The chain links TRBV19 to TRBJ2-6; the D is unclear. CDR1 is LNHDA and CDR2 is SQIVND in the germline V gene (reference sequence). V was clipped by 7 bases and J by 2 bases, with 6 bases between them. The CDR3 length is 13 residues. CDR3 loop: CASTPAGANVLTF. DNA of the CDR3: TGTGCCAGTACGCCGGCTGGGGCCAACGTCCTGACTTTC.

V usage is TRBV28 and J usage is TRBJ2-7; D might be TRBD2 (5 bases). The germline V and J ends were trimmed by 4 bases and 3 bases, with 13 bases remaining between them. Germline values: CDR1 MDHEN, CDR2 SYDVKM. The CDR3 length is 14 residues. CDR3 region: CASSSGLGLYEQYF. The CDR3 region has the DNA TGTGCCAGCAGTTCCGGACTCGGGCTCTACGAGCAGTACTTC.